This T cell receptor beta chain was retrieved from a study of cytomegalovirus exposure and HLA in healthy donors. Study-level points and caveats: Through in vitro validation, three CMV-associated chains were shown to be specific for CMV antigens.

A note on this clone: The antigen is undetermined.

Produced via immunoSEQ multiplex PCR; TCRdb's table is partial and in-frame only. Here the sample spans approximately 81,000 clones, 93% being singletons. CDR1 is MNHNS, CDR2 SASEGT, per germline. Deletions cut 5 bases from V and 4 bases from J, with 11 bases between. The CDR3 extends over 13 amino acids. The origin of this receptor is a young man in good health and CMV-seronegative. Sequenced sample: PBMCs. This chain links TRBV6-1 with TRBJ1-2; D is possibly TRBD1 (5 bases). CDR3 nucleotides: TGTGCCAGCAGTTTACAGGCAATCTATGGCTACACCTTC. This encodes CASSLQAIYGYTF.